These 8 T cell receptor beta chains originate from one sample sequenced in a study of CD8+CD57+ T cells in acquired aplastic anemia. The template used for profiling TCR beta VDJ and CDR3 was genomic DNA. TCRdb called the reads again in MiXCR, with one record for every CDR3 protein. The data hold about 160,000 distinct CDR3 sequences, with about two thirds observed a single time. Flow cytometry had shown expanded CD8+CD57+ cells in the patients chosen for sequencing. The sample consisted of sorted CD4+, CD8+, or CD8+CD57+ T cells (not recorded which) from PBMCs. The receptor source for this set is a human donor with aplastic anemia.

The rearrangement joins TRBV7-9 to TRBJ2-3; D may be TRBD1 (6 bases). In germline, CDR1 is SEHNR, CDR2 FQNEAQ (reference sequence). The V gene lost 1 base and the J gene lost 0 bases, with 8 bases spanning the gap. This CDR3 is 15 amino acids long. CDR3 sequence (DNA): TGTGCCAGCAGCTTAGTACAGGGTAGCACAGATACGCAGTATTTT. Amino acid sequence: CASSLVQGSTDTQYF. The complete variable domain, with remaining parts taken from reference TRBV7-9 and TRBJ2-3, reads DTGVSQNPRHKITKRGQNVTFRCDPISEHNRLYWYRQTLGQGPEFLTYFQNEAQLEKSRLLSDRFSAERPKGSFSTLEIQRTEQGDSAMYLCASSLVQGSTDTQYFGPGTRLTVL.

This clonotype was observed a few times. V and J are TRBV20-1 and TRBJ2-5, with 9 bases lining up with TRBD1. In germline, CDR1 is DFQATT, CDR2 SNEGSKA (reference sequence). J was trimmed by 4 bases and V by 6 bases; bases with no gene match: 6. The length of the CDR3 is 13 residues. CDR3 protein: CSAPQGAGETQYF. In DNA, the CDR3 is TGCAGTGCGCCACAGGGGGCTGGAGAGACCCAGTACTTC.

This chain links TRBV20-1 with TRBJ2-1; the match to TRBD2 covers 8 bases. Germline CDR1 and CDR2: DFQATT and SNEGSKA (reference sequence). The CDR3 spans 15 residues. The junction had 6 bases not matched to a gene; V was cut back by 0 bases and J by 5 bases. The CDR3 here is CSARDWASGHNEQFF. Written as DNA, the CDR3 is TGCAGTGCTAGAGATTGGGCTAGCGGGCACAATGAGCAGTTCTTC.

V and J are TRBV6-4 and TRBJ2-2; D perhaps matches TRBD1 (5 bases). Trimming pared 0 bases from V and 4 bases from J, leaving 9 bases between. Germline-derived CDR1 and CDR2 are MRHNA and SNTAGT. The CDR3 runs 15 residues. This chain's CDR3 is CASSDSAGSTGELFF. CDR3 nucleotides: TGTGCCAGCAGTGACTCCGCAGGGTCCACCGGGGAGCTGTTTTTT.

The gene calls are TRBV10-3 and TRBJ2-3, with 11 bases identical to TRBD2. This CDR3 spans 16 amino acids. V shed 6 bases and J 5 bases; nucleotides not matched to a gene: 10. The germline gives CDR1 ENHRY, CDR2 SYGVKD. The CDR3 DNA reads as TGTGCCATCAGAAGGGATAGCGGGGGGGCCTTAGATACGCAGTATTTT. Its translation: CAIRRDSGGALDTQYF.

The sample holds a few counts of this clonotype. CDR3: CASSGGKTNYGYTF. As DNA, the CDR3 is TGTGCCAGTAGTGGTGGGAAGACTAACTATGGCTACACCTTC. This chain uses TRBV19 with TRBJ1-2; D is uncertain. The CDR3 has 14 amino acids. Germline assignment: CDR1 LNHDA and CDR2 SQIVND (reference sequence). The V and J ends lost 5 bases and 0 bases respectively, with 10 bases between them. Supplemented by reference TRBV19 and TRBJ1-2, the full variable domain reads DGGITQSPKYLFRKEGQNVTLSCEQNLNHDAMYWYRQDPGQGLRLIYYSQIVNDFQKGDIAEGYSVSREKKESFPLTVTSAQKNPTAFYLCASSGGKTNYGYTFGSGTRLTVV.

Comments on this clonotype: One end of the junction does not line up with germline, which may come from a read error. The J gene is TRBJ2-7, the V gene TRBV7-2, with D possibly being TRBD1 (5 bases). Germline V gives CDR1 SGHTA, CDR2 FQGNSA. This CDR3 region has 15 residues. The CDR3 here is CASSQDWGFAYEQYF. CDR3 nucleotides: TGCGCCAGCAGCCAAGACTGGGGCTTCGCCTACGAGCAGTACTTC.

This clonotype came up a few times. The genes are TRBV9 and TRBJ2-5, with D perhaps matching TRBD2 (6 bases). The CDR3 is 14 amino acids. The germline V gene encodes CDR1 SGDLS and CDR2 YYNGEE. The germline V and J ends were trimmed by 5 bases and 5 bases, with 16 bases remaining between them. This CDR3 reads CASSHYGGWETQYF. CDR3 bases: TGTGCCAGCAGTCACTACGGGGGTTGGGAGACCCAGTACTTC.